Listed below are T cell receptor beta chains from one sample, sequenced in a study of post-analysis software for immune sequencing data. TCRdb redid the calling of the PCR reads with MiXCR, one entry per CDR3 protein. Among about 760,000 distinct CDR3 sequences, roughly 27% were seen once, and the ten largest hold 0.55% to 0.65%. Material: blood. All receptors derive from a girl aged 5-17 years with multiple sclerosis. Each CDR3 is given with its conserved first and last residue. Each record gives: D gene, clone size, V gene, J gene, CDR3 DNA, CDR3 protein. The D gene is left open where the match is weak. The size field is filled for only some rows; it gives once, few, many or a size class.

NA	few	TRBV7-9	TRBJ1-1	TGTGCCAGCAGCTCGCGGCGGGGGTATAGCACTGAAGCTTTCTTT	CASSSRRGYSTEAFF
NA	NA	TRBV6-6	TRBJ2-4	TGTGCCAGCAGTTACTCTCACACCCAGGTAGCCAAAAACATTCAGTACTTC	CASSYSHTQVAKNIQYF
TRBD2	NA	TRBV25-1	TRBJ2-5	TGTGCCAGCAGTCGTGGACTAGCGGGGGGGTCGGAGCAGTACTTC	CASSRGLAGGSEQYF
NA	few	TRBV10-3	TRBJ1-1	TGTGCCATCAGTGACCCGCCGGGGAAGTCTAACACTGAAGCTTTCTTT	CAISDPPGKSNTEAFF
TRBD2	NA	TRBV12-3/TRBV12-4	TRBJ2-3	TGTGCCAGCAGTTTCAGGCGGGAGGCCCCAGATACGCAGTATTTT	CASSFRREAPDTQYF
TRBD1	few	TRBV29-1	TRBJ2-3	TGCAGCGTCCAGGGGGCGCCGAGCACAGATACGCAGTATTTT	CSVQGAPSTDTQYF
NA	NA	TRBV18	TRBJ1-1	TGTGCCACCAAATCGGGTAACACTGAAGCTTTCTTT	CATKSGNTEAFF
TRBD1	few	TRBV5-5	TRBJ2-5	TGTGCCAGCAGCTTGGGGGGACAGTTAGAGACCCAGTACTTC	CASSLGGQLETQYF
NA	NA	TRBV28	TRBJ2-5	TGTGCCAGCACCCCAGGCAGGCAAGAGACCCAGTACTTC	CASTPGRQETQYF
NA	few	TRBV13	TRBJ1-2	TGTGCCAGCAGCTCGCAAGGAGCTAACTATGGCTACACCTTC	CASSSQGANYGYTF
TRBD2	NA	TRBV14	TRBJ2-3	TGTGCCAGCAGCTCATCCCCCCGCGGGAGGGTCACAGATACGCAGTATTTT	CASSSSPRGRVTDTQYF